A single sample is the source of the 29 T cell receptor beta chains below, sequenced in a study of Graves' ophthalmopathy and Graves' hyperthyroidism. RNA transcripts were the template, and TCR beta CDR3 regions were amplified from them. Investigators did first-round RT-PCR with HTBI primers, then second-round multiplex PCR. Using its own MiXCR run on the multiplex PCR reads, TCRdb lists one record per CDR3 protein. The table shows about 500,000 distinct CDR3 sequences, with roughly an eighth occurring only once. Sequencing used blood. Receptors were obtained from a woman in her 30s with Graves' ophthalmopathy.

There are many counts of this clonotype. This chain joins TRBV27 and TRBJ1-1; no definite D call. Trimming shortened V by 7 bases and J by 10 bases, and 22 bases separated the two germline ends. The CDR3 length is 14 residues. In germline, CDR1 is MNHEY, CDR2 SMNVEV (reference sequence). The CDR3 nucleotides are TGTGCCAGCACCCCCAGGATACATGCTGGTGTAGCTTTCTTT. Translated, it gives CASTPRIHAGVAFF.

This clonotype showed up many times. The chain is built from TRBV27 and TRBJ1-1; tentative D call: TRBD1 (6 bases). The CDR3 is 14 residues long. Germline CDR1 and CDR2: MNHEY and SMNVEV (reference sequence). The V end was cut by 1 base, the J end by 5 bases, with 11 bases between. In DNA, the CDR3 is TGTGCCAGCAGTTTATTCAGGGGTGGGACTGAAGCTTTCTTT. Translating gives CASSLFRGGTEAFF.

This clonotype was seen many times. The J gene is TRBJ1-3, the V gene TRBV10-3; maybe TRBD1 (6 bases). This CDR3 has 13 residues. CDR1 and CDR2 from the germline V gene are ENHRY and SYGVKD. V gave up 3 bases and J gave up 5 bases, with 8 bases separating them. The DNA of the CDR3 is TGTGCCATCAGTGAAACAGGGCGAAACACCATATATTTT. It encodes CAISETGRNTIYF.

For this clonotype: As the CDR3 is not closed by the conserved phenylalanine or tryptophan, this likely results from a read error. V and J are TRBV30 and TRBJ1-1; D remains unclear. The CDR3 runs 12 residues. CDR1 and CDR2 (germline): GTSNPN, SVGIG (reference sequence). Trimming removed 5 bases at V and 3 bases at J, with 10 bases between. The CDR3 DNA follows: TGTGCCTGGGGCGGGTCGGACACTGAAGCTTTCGTT. Translating it yields CAWGGSDTEAFV.

This clonotype was seen at least ten times. V usage is TRBV6-2 or TRBV6-3 and J usage is TRBJ1-2; D gene uncertain. This CDR3 contains 14 residues. The V and J ends lost 5 bases and 0 bases respectively, with 10 bases between them. Per germline, CDR1 MNHEY and CDR2 SVGEGT. DNA of the CDR3: TGTGCCAGCAGTCTCCTCGGGTCTAACTATGGCTACACCTTC. Protein product: CASSLLGSNYGYTF.

The genes are TRBV11-1 and TRBJ1-1; D perhaps matches TRBD1 (6 bases). The ends were cut back, 2 bases at V and 8 bases at J, with 21 bases in the middle. Per the germline V gene, CDR1 is SGHAT and CDR2 is FQDESV (reference sequence). CDR3 size: 16 residues. The CDR3 region is CASSLPESGGPMEAFF. DNA for the CDR3: TGTGCCAGCAGCTTACCGGAGAGTGGGGGGCCGATGGAAGCTTTCTTT.

The chain carries TRBV20-1 and TRBJ1-1; no clear D gene. Germline V gene lookup returns CDR1 DFQATT and CDR2 SNEGSKA (reference sequence). This CDR3 region has 14 residues. Trimming shortened V by 2 bases and J by 0 bases, and 10 bases separated the two germline ends. The chain's CDR3 is CSARRASMNTEAFF. CDR3 bases: TGCAGTGCTAGACGGGCGTCTATGAACACTGAAGCTTTCTTT.

This clonotype was picked up many times. The V gene is TRBV11-2, the J gene TRBJ1-1; D unresolved. Germline values: CDR1 SGHAT, CDR2 FQNNGV. Between the trimmed V and J ends, which lost 5 bases and 10 bases, there was a span of 14 bases. The length of the CDR3 is 12 residues. The CDR3 here is CASSLQKGRAFF. As DNA, the CDR3 is TGTGCCAGCAGCCTTCAGAAGGGTCGAGCTTTCTTT.

This clonotype was observed many times. The V gene is TRBV10-3, the J gene TRBJ2-7; possibly TRBD2 for D (7 bases). This CDR3 is 16 amino acids long. Trimming shortened V by 4 bases and J by 3 bases, and 19 bases separated the two germline ends. Germline V gene lookup returns CDR1 ENHRY and CDR2 SYGVKD. CDR3 sequence: CAISGKEGGKDYEQYF. DNA for the CDR3: TGTGCCATCAGTGGCAAAGAGGGGGGGAAAGACTACGAGCAGTACTTC.

This clonotype showed up many times. The chain combines TRBV27 with TRBJ1-1, with D possibly TRBD1 on 5 matching bases. The CDR3 covers 12 residues. The V gene's germline CDR1 is MNHEY and CDR2 SMNVEV (reference sequence). Trimming took 2 bases from V and 11 from J, leaving 12 bases between them. The CDR3 nucleotides are TGTGCCAGCAGTTTAGGGGACTCGAGGGCTTTCTTT. Translation: CASSLGDSRAFF.

This clonotype has at least ten counts. The chain carries TRBV6-1 and TRBJ1-2; D is perhaps TRBD1 (6 bases). V lost 5 bases to trimming and J lost 3 bases, with 10 bases between them. The CDR3 has 13 amino acids. The germline V gene encodes CDR1 MNHNS and CDR2 SASEGT. CDR3 region: CASSQGTDYGYTF. The CDR3, as DNA: TGTGCCAGCAGTCAGGGGACCGACTATGGCTACACCTTC.

This clonotype is a singleton in its sample. The gene calls are TRBV6-1 and TRBJ1-2; TRBD1 matches at 7 bases. This CDR3 has 14 amino acids. Germline V gives CDR1 MNHNS, CDR2 SASEGT. The junction had 7 bases not matched to a gene; V was cut back by 6 bases and J by 3 bases. CDR3 in DNA: TGTGCCAGCAGAGGGGACAGACTCTACTATGGCTACACCTTC. Protein product: CASRGDRLYYGYTF.

This clonotype was found many times. The rearrangement links TRBV10-3 to TRBJ1-1; D unclear. Deletions cut 10 bases from V and 3 bases from J, with 18 bases between. This CDR3 has 14 residues. Germline V gives CDR1 ENHRY, CDR2 SYGVKD. This CDR3 is CATLARTGDTEAFF. The CDR3 DNA reads as TGTGCCACCCTTGCAAGGACCGGGGACACTGAAGCTTTCTTT.

V usage is TRBV30 and J usage is TRBJ1-5, with TRBD1 matching 7 bases. J gave up 5 bases and V 1 base, and 2 bases lay outside the gene matches. This CDR3 region has 13 residues. CDR1 and CDR2 (germline): GTSNPN, SVGIG (reference sequence). The CDR3 protein is CAWSAGGDQPQHF. DNA for the CDR3: TGTGCCTGGAGTGCAGGGGGAGATCAGCCCCAGCATTTT.

J is TRBJ1-4 and V is TRBV12-3 or TRBV12-4, with a possible D match to TRBD1 (5 bases). This CDR3 contains 14 residues. The ends were cut back, 6 bases at V and 3 bases at J, with 11 bases in the middle. CDR3 amino acids: CASSPGSSNEKLFF. In DNA, the CDR3 is TGTGCCAGCAGCCCAGGGTCTTCTAATGAAAAACTGTTTTTT.

This clonotype was picked up many times. The CDR3: CASRVRGWGTEAFF. In DNA, the CDR3 is TGTGCCAGCAGAGTCAGGGGCTGGGGCACTGAAGCTTTCTTT. The V call is TRBV6-5, the J call TRBJ1-1, with D maybe TRBD1 (6 bases). Germline values: CDR1 MNHEY, CDR2 SVGAGI. The V and J ends lost 6 bases and 4 bases respectively, with 15 bases between them. This CDR3 region has 14 residues.

In this sample, this clonotype turned up many times. CDR3: CASSSGQGESGETQYF. In nucleotides, the CDR3 is TGTGCCAGCAGCTCAGGACAGGGCGAATCCGGTGAGACCCAGTACTTC. The rearrangement links TRBV13 to TRBJ2-5, with 8 bases lining up with TRBD1. The CDR3 length is 16 residues. CDR1 is PRHDT and CDR2 is FYEKMQ in the germline V gene (reference sequence). Losses at the gene ends were 4 bases for V and 5 bases for J; bases not matched to a gene: 12.

In its sample, this clonotype was seen a few times. The V call is TRBV27, the J call TRBJ2-7; TRBD1 matches 11 bases. Germline CDR1 reads MNHEY; CDR2 reads SMNVEV (reference sequence). The CDR3 runs 16 residues. V was pared by 5 bases and J by 5 bases, with 11 bases of the junction left unmatched. The chain's CDR3 is CASSVTGQGALHEQYF. CDR3 nucleotide sequence: TGTGCCAGCAGTGTCACCGGACAGGGGGCGTTACACGAGCAGTACTTC.

At least ten counts were recorded for this clonotype. The chain links TRBV6-5 to TRBJ1-2, with a tentative D call TRBD1 (6 bases). The CDR3 spans 16 residues. V was cut by 0 bases and J by 4 bases, with 15 bases left in between. Germline V gene data show CDR1 as MNHEY and CDR2 as SVGAGI. The CDR3 is CASSYSRTVGVYGYTF. CDR3 bases: TGTGCCAGCAGTTACTCCCGGACAGTAGGCGTCTATGGCTACACCTTC.

The sample holds many counts of this clonotype. This chain links TRBV28 with TRBJ1-2; perhaps TRBD1 as D (5 bases). This CDR3 has 14 amino acids. The germline V gene encodes CDR1 MDHEN and CDR2 SYDVKM. Trimming left V 5 bases short and J 6 bases short, with 16 bases between. The DNA of the CDR3 is TGTGCCAGCAGTCCCCCTTCCAGGGAGAATGGCTACACCTTC. It encodes CASSPPSRENGYTF.

This clonotype was found many times. This may stem from a read error, because a much larger clone lies one nucleotide away. This sequence joins TRBV6-5 and TRBJ2-7; D unclear. The CDR3 is 14 residues long. Germline CDR1 and CDR2: MNHEY and SVGAGI. CDR3 DNA: TGTGCCAACAGTTATTCGGCAGTAGCAGACGAGCAGTACTTC. Translated: CANSYSAVADEQYF.

The chain uses TRBV2 and TRBJ1-1, with 12 bases fitting TRBD1. The germline gives CDR1 SNHLY, CDR2 FYNNEI. The CDR3 length is 16 residues. The junction had 14 bases not matched to a gene; V was cut back by 9 bases and J by 6 bases. CDR3 sequence: CARVSPGQGAVPEAFF. The CDR3 DNA sequence: TGTGCCAGAGTCTCGCCGGGACAGGGGGCTGTCCCTGAAGCTTTCTTT.

In this sample, this clonotype turned up many times. This chain connects TRBV19 to TRBJ2-2; TRBD2 matches 7 bases. The trim removed 6 bases at V and 1 base at J, leaving 2 bases unmatched. CDR1 and CDR2 (germline): LNHDA, SQIVND (reference sequence). There are 14 residues in the CDR3. The CDR3 sequence: CASRERGNTGELFF. CDR3 DNA sequence: TGTGCCAGTAGGGAGCGGGGGAACACCGGGGAGCTGTTTTTT.

This clonotype has ten or more counts. The rearrangement links TRBV30 to TRBJ2-2, with TRBD2 matching 8 bases. V was pared by 4 bases and J by 1 base, with 14 bases of the junction left unmatched. From germline, CDR1 is GTSNPN and CDR2 SVGIG (reference sequence). CDR3 length: 18 residues. The CDR3 loop reads CAWKDPAGEPLNTGELFF. In nucleotides, the CDR3 is TGTGCCTGGAAAGACCCAGCGGGAGAACCCTTGAACACCGGGGAGCTGTTTTTT.

This clonotype was detected ten times or more. The chain is built from TRBV3-1 and TRBJ1-5; D is perhaps TRBD1 (6 bases). V lost 0 bases to trimming and J lost 7 bases, with 13 bases between them. The CDR3 extends over 15 amino acids. The germline gives CDR1 LGHDT, CDR2 YNNKEL (reference sequence). In DNA form, the CDR3 reads TGTGCCAGCAGCCAAGACCACAGCCAGGGGCAGCCCCAGCATTTT. This gives the protein CASSQDHSQGQPQHF. Combining the CDR3 with reference TRBV3-1 and TRBJ1-5 gives the whole variable domain DTAVSQTPKYLVTQMGNDKSIKCEQNLGHDTMYWYKQDSKKFLKIMFSYNNKELIINETVPNRFSPKSPDKAHLNLHINSLELGDSAVYFCASSQDHSQGQPQHFGDGTRLSIL.

This clonotype has just a few counts. The J gene is TRBJ1-6, the V gene TRBV4-1, with a tentative D call TRBD1 (6 bases). The CDR3 totals 14 residues. Germline CDR1 and CDR2: MGHRA and YSYEKL. V was cut by 0 bases and J by 12 bases, with 12 bases left in between. CDR3 sequence: CASSQDPGHGPLHF. As DNA, the CDR3 is TGCGCCAGCAGCCAAGATCCGGGACATGGACCCCTCCACTTT.

This clonotype was seen a handful of times. The chain couples TRBV2 to TRBJ1-3, with no clear D. Germline V lookup: CDR1 SNHLY, CDR2 FYNNEI. The V and J ends lost 4 bases and 3 bases respectively, with 7 bases between them. The CDR3 extends over 13 amino acids. CDR3 amino acids: CASSGSDGNTIYF. CDR3 bases: TGTGCCAGCAGTGGATCAGATGGAAACACCATATATTTT.

This clonotype was seen repeatedly, ten times or more. J is TRBJ2-7 and V is TRBV6-1; unclear D gene. Germline assignment: CDR1 MNHNS and CDR2 SASEGT. Trimming pared 4 bases from V and 4 bases from J, leaving 17 bases between. The CDR3 totals 15 residues. CDR3 nucleotide sequence: TGTGCCAGCAGTGTCGGTTTTCGGGTATGGTACGAGCAGTACTTC. Translating gives CASSVGFRVWYEQYF.

This clonotype was seen ten or more times. CDR3 nucleotide sequence: TGCGCCAGCAGCTTGGACGGGCAGCCCCAGCATTTT. Its translation: CASSLDGQPQHF. The V and J genes are TRBV5-1 and TRBJ1-5; the D is unclear. Germline V gene lookup returns CDR1 SGHRS and CDR2 YFSETQ. Trimming cost V 0 bases and J 7 bases, with 5 bases left between them. The CDR3 is 12 amino acids.